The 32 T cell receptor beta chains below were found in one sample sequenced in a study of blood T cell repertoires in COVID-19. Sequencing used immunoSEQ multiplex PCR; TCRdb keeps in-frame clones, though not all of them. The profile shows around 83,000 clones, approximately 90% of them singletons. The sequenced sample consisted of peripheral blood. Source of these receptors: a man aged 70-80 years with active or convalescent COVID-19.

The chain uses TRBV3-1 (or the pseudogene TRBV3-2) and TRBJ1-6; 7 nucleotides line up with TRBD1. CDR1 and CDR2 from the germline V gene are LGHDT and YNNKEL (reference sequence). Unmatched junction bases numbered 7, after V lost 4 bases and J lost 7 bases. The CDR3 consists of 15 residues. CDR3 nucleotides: TGTGCCAGCAGCCCGACCGGGACAGAGAATTCACCCCTCCACTTT. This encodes CASSPTGTENSPLHF.

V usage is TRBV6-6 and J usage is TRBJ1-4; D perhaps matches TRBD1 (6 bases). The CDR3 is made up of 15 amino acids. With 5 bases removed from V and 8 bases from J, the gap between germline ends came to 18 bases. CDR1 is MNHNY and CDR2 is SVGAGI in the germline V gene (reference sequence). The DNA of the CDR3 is TGTGCCAGCAGTCCAATACAGGGCCCAGACGAAAAACTGTTTTTT. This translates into CASSPIQGPDEKLFF.

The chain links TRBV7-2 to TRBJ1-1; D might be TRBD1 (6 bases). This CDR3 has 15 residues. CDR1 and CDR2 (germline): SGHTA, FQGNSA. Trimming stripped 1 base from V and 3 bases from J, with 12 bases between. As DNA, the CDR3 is TGTGCCAGCAGCTTAGACAGGGTTCGGCACACTGAAGCTTTCTTT. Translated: CASSLDRVRHTEAFF.

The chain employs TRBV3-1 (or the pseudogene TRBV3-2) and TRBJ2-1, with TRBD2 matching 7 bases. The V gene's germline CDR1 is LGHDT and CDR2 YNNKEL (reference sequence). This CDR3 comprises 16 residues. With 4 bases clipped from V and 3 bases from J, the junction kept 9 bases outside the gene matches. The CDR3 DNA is TGTGCCAGCAGCCTTACCCCTAGCGGAGTCTACAATGAGCAGTTCTTC. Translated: CASSLTPSGVYNEQFF.

DNA for the CDR3: TGTGCCAGCAGTGAACTTTCTTTGCGGACTTACAATGAGCAGTTCTTC. Its protein is CASSELSLRTYNEQFF. This sequence joins TRBV2 and TRBJ2-1; tentative D call: TRBD2 (5 bases). V was shortened by 2 bases and J by 4 bases, with 15 bases between the two germline ends. Per the germline V gene, CDR1 is SNHLY and CDR2 is FYNNEI. This CDR3 is 16 amino acids long.

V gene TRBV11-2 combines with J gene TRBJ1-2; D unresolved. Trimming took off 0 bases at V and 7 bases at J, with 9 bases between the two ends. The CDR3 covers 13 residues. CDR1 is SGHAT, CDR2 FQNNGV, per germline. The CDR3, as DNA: TGTGCCAGCAGCTTAGAGGTCATGGCTGGCTACACCTTC. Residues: CASSLEVMAGYTF.

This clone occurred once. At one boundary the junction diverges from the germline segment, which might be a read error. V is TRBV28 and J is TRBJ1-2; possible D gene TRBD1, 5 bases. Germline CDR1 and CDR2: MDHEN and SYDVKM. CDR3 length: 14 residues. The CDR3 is CTSSLGQGNYGYTF. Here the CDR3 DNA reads TGTACCAGCAGTTTGGGGCAGGGAAACTATGGCTACACCTTC.

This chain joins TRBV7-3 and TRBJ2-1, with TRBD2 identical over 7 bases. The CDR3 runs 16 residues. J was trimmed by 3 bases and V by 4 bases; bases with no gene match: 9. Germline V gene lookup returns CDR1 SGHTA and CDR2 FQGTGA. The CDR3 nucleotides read TGTGCCAGCAGCTCCGGAGGAGGACTAGGCTACAATGAGCAGTTCTTC. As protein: CASSSGGGLGYNEQFF.

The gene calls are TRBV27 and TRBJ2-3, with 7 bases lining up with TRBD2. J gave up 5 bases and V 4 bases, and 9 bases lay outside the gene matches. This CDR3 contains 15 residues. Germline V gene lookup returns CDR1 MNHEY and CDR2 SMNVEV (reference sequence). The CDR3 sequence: CASSSGGSSLDTQYF. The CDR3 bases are TGTGCCAGCAGTTCGGGGGGAAGCTCGTTAGATACGCAGTATTTT.

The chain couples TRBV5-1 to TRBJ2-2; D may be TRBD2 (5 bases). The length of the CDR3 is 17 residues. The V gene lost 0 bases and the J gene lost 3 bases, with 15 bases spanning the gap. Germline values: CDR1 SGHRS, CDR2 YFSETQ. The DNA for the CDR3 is TGCGCCAGCAGCTTGGGGACCCTAACTAGTTACACCGGGGAGCTGTTTTTT. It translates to CASSLGTLTSYTGELFF.

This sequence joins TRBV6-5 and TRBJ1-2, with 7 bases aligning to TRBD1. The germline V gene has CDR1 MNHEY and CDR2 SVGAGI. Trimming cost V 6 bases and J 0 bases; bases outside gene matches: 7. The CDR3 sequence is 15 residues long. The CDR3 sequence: CASSLGQASNYGYTF. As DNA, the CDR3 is TGTGCCAGCAGCCTAGGACAGGCTTCTAACTATGGCTACACCTTC.

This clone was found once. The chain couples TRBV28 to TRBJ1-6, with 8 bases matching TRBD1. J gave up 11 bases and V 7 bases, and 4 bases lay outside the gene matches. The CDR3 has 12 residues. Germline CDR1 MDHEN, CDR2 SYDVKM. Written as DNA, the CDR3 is TGTGCCAGCAAGGACAGGGAAACACCCCTCCACTTT. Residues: CASKDRETPLHF.

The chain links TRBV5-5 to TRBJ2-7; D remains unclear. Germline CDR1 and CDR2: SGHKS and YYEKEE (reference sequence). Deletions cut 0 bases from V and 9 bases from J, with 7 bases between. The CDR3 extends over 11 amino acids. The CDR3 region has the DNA TGTGCCAGCAGCTTGGGAACGGGGCAGTACTTC. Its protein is CASSLGTGQYF.

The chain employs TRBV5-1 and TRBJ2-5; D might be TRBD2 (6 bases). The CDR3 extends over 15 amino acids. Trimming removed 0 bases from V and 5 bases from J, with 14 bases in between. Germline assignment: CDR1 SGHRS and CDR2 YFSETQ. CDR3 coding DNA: TGCGCCAGCAGCTTGGATGGTGGGGGAGGTGAGACCCAGTACTTC. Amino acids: CASSLDGGGGETQYF. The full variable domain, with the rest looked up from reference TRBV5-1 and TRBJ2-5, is KAGVTQTPRYLIKTRGQQVTLSCSPISGHRSVSWYQQTPGQGLQFLFEYFSETQRNKGNFPGRFSGRQFSNSRSEMNVSTLELGDSALYLCASSLDGGGGETQYFGPGTRLLVL.

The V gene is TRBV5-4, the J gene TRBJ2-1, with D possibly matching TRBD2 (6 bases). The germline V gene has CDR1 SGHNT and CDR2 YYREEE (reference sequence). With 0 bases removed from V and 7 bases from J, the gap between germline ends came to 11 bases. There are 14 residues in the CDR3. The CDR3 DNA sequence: TGTGCCAGCAGCTTGGTAGCCCTAGCGAATGAGCAGTTCTTC. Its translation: CASSLVALANEQFF.

This chain's CDR3 is CAISMTSGTFNEQFF. CDR3 in DNA: TGTGCCATCAGCATGACTAGCGGGACTTTTAATGAGCAGTTCTTC. V and J are TRBV10-3 and TRBJ2-1; 11 positions agree with TRBD2. The CDR3 totals 15 residues. CDR1 is ENHRY, CDR2 SYGVKD, per germline. The trim removed 6 bases at V and 7 bases at J, leaving 8 bases unmatched.

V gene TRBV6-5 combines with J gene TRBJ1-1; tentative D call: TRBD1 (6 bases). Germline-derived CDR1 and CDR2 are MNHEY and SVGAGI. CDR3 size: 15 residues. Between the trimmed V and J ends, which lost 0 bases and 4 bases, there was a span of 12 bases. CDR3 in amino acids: CASSYSAGGSTEAFF. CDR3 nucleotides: TGTGCCAGCAGTTACTCCGCGGGGGGCAGCACTGAAGCTTTCTTT.

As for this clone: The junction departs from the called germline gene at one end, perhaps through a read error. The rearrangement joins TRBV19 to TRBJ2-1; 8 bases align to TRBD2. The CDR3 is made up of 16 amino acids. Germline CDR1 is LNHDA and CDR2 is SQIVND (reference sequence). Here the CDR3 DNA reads TGTGCCAGTAGTATGATAGCGGGGCCCTCCCACAATGAGCAGTTCTTC. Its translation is CASSMIAGPSHNEQFF.

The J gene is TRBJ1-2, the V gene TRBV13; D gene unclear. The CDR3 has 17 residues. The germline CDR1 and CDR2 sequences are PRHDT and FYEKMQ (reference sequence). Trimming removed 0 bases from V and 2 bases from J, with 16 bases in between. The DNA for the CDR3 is TGTGCCAGCAGCTTAGGACCCGGGATAGCAAGGAACTATGGCTACACCTTC. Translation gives CASSLGPGIARNYGYTF.

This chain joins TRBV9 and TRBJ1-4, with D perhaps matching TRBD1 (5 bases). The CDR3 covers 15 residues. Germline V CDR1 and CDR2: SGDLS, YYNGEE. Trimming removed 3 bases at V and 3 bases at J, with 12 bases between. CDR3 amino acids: CASSGREGPNEKLFF. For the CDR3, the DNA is TGTGCCAGCAGCGGCAGGGAGGGACCTAATGAAAAACTGTTTTTT. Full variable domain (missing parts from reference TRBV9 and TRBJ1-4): DSGVTQTPKHLITATGQRVTLRCSPRSGDLSVYWYQQSLDQGLQFLIQYYNGEERAKGNILERFSAQQFPDLHSELNLSSLELGDSALYFCASSGREGPNEKLFFGSGTQLSVL.

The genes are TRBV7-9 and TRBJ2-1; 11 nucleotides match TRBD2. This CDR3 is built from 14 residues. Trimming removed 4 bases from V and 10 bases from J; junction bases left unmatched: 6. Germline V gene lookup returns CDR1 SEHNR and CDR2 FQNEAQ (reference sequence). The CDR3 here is CASSWGLAASEQFF. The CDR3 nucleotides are TGTGCCAGCAGCTGGGGACTAGCGGCCAGCGAGCAGTTCTTC.

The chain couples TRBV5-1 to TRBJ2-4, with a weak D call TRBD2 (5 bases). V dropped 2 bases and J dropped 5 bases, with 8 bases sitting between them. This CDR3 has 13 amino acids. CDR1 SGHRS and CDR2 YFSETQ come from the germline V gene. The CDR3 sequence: CASSFGAENIQYF. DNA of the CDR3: TGCGCCAGCAGCTTTGGAGCGGAAAACATTCAGTACTTC.

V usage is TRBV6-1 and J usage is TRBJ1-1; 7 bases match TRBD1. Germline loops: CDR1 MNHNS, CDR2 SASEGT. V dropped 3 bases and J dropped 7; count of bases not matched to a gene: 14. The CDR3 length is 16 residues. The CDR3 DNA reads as TGTGCCAGCAGTGAGACGACAGGGTCTCTCCCTCTTGAAGCTTTCTTT. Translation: CASSETTGSLPLEAFF.

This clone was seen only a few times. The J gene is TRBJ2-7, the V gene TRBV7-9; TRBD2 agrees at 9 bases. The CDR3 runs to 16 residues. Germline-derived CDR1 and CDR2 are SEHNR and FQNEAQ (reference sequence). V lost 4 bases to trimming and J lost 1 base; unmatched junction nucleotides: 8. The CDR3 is CASSSAGGDTSYEQYF. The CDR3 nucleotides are TGTGCCAGCAGCTCCGCGGGAGGGGACACGTCCTACGAGCAGTACTTC.

The CDR3 sequence: CASSQDGAGFSNEQFF. CDR3 nucleotides: TGTGCCAGCAGCCAAGATGGGGCAGGGTTCAGCAATGAGCAGTTCTTC. The chain joins TRBV4-2 to TRBJ2-1; weak D call: TRBD1 (5 bases). The V gene's germline CDR1 is LGHNA and CDR2 YNFKEQ. The CDR3 spans 16 residues. The V end lost 0 bases, the J end lost 6 bases, and 15 bases lay between the germline ends.

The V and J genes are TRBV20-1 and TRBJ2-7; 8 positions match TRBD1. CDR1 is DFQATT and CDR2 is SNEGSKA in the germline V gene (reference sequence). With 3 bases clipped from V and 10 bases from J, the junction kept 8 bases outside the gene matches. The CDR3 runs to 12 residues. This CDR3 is CSASSADRAQYF. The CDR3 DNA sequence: TGCAGTGCTAGTAGTGCGGACAGGGCACAGTACTTC.

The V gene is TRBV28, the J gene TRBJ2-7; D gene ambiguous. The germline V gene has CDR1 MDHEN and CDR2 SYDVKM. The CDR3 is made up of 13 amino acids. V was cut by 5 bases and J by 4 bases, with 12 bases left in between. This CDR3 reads CASSPPPSYEQYF. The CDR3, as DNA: TGTGCCAGCAGTCCCCCCCCGAGTTACGAGCAGTACTTC.

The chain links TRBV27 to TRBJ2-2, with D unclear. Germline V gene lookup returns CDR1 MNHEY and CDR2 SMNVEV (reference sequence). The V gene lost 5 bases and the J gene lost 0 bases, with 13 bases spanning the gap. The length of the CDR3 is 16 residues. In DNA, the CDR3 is TGTGCCAGCAGTGCGGTTTCCTACGCGAACACCGGGGAGCTGTTTTTT. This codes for CASSAVSYANTGELFF.

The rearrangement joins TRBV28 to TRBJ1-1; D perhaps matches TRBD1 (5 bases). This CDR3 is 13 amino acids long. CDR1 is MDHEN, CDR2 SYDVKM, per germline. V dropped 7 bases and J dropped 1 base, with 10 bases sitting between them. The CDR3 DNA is TGTGCCAGCAACCAGGGAACGAACACTGAAGCTTTCTTT. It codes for CASNQGTNTEAFF.

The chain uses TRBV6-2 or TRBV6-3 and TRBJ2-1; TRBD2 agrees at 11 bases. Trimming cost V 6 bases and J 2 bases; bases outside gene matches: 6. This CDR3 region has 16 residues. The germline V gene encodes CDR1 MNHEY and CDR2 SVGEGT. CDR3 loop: CASSPAGLAAYNEQFF. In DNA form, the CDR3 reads TGTGCCAGCAGCCCCGCGGGACTAGCGGCCTACAATGAGCAGTTCTTC.

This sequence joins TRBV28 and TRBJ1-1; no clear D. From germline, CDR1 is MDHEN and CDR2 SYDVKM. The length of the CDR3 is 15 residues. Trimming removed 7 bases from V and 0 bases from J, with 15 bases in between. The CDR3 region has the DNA TGTGCCAGCATTCCGGGAGGCAGCCTGAACACTGAAGCTTTCTTT. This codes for CASIPGGSLNTEAFF.

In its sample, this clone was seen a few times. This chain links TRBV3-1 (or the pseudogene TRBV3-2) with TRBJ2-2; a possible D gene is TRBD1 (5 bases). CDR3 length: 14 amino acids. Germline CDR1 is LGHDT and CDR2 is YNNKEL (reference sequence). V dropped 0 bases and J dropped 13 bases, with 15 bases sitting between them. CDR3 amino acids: CASSQENRQQGLFF. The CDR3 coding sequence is TGTGCCAGCAGCCAAGAGAACCGGCAGCAGGGGCTGTTTTTT.